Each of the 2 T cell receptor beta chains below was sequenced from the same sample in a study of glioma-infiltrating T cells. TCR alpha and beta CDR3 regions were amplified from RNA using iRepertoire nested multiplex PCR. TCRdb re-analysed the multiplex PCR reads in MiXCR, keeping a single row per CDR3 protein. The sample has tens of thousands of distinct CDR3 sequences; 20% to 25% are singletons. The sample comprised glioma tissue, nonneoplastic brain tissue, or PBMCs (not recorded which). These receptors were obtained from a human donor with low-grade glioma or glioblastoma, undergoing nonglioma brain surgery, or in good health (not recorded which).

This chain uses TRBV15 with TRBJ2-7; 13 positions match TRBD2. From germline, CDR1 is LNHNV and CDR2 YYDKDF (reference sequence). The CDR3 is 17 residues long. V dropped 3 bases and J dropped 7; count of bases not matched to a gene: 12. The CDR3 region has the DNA TGTGCCACCAGCAGTGGACTAGCGGGAGAGGGATCTGGGGAGCAGTACTTC. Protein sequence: CATSSGLAGEGSGEQYF.

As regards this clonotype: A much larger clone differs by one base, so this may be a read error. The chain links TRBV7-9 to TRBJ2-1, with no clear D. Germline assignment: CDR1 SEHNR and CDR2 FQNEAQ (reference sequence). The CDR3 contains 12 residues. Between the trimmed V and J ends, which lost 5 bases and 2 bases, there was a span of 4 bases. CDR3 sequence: CASSPAYNEQFF. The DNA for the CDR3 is TGTGCCAGCAGCCCAGCCTACAATGAGCAGTTCTTC.